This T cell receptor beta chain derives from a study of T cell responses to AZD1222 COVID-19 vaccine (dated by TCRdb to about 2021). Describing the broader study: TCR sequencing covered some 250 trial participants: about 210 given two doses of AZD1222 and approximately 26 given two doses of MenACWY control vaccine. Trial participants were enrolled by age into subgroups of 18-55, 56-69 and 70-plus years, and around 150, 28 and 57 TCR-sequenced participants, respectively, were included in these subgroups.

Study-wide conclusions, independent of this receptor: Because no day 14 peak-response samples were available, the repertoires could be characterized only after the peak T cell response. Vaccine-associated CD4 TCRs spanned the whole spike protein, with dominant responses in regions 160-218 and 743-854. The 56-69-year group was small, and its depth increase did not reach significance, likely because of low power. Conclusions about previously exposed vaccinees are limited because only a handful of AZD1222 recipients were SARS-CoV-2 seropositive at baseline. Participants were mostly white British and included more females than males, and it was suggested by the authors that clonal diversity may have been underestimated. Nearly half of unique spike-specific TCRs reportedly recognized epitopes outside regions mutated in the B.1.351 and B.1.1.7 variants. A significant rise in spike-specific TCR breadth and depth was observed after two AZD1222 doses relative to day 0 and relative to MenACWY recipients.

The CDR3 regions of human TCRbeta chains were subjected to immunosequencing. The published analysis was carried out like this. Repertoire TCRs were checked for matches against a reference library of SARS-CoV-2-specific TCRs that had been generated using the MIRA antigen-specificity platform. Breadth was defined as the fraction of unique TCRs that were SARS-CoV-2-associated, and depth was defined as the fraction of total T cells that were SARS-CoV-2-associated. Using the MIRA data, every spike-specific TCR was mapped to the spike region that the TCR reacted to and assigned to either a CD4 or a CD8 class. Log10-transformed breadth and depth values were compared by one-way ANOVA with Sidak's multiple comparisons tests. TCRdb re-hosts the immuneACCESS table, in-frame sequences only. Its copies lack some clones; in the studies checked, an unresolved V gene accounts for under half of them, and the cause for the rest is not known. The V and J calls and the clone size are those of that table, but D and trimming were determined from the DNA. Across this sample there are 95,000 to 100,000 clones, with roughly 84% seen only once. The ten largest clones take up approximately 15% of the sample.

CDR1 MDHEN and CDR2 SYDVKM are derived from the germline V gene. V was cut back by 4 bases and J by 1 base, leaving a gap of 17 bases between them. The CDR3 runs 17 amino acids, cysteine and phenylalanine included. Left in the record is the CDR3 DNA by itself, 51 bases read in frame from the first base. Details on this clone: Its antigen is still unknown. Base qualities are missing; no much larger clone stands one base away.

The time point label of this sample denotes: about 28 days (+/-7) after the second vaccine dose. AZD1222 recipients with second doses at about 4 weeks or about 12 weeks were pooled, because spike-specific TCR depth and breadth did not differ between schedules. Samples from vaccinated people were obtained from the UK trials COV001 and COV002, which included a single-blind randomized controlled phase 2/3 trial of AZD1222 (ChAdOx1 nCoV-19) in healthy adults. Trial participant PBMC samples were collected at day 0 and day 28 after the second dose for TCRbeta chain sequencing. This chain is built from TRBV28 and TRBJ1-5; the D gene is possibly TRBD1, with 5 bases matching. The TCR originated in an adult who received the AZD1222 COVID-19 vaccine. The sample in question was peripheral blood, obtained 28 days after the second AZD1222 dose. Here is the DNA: TGTGCCAGCAGTTGGGGGAAGAGGACTTGGAGCAATCAGCCCCAGCATTTT. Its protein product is CASSWGKRTWSNQPQHF.